This T cell receptor beta chain is drawn from a study of blood T cell repertoires in COVID-19. The junction had 6 bases not matched to a gene; V was cut back by 2 bases and J by 2 bases. The CDR3 is 14 amino acids. Germline CDR1 reads GTSNPN; CDR2 reads SVGIG (reference sequence). TCRdb's copy holds only in-frame clones and misses some; the assay was immunoSEQ multiplex PCR. The repertoire holds some 130,000 clones, with around three quarters as singletons. The chain has TRBV30 and TRBJ2-7; 7 bases fit TRBD1. This sequence originates from a woman older than 75 with acute or convalescent COVID-19. Material: peripheral blood. For the CDR3, the DNA is TGTGCCTGGAGTACGACAGGGCTCCCCTACGAGCAGTACTTC. Its protein product is CAWSTTGLPYEQYF.